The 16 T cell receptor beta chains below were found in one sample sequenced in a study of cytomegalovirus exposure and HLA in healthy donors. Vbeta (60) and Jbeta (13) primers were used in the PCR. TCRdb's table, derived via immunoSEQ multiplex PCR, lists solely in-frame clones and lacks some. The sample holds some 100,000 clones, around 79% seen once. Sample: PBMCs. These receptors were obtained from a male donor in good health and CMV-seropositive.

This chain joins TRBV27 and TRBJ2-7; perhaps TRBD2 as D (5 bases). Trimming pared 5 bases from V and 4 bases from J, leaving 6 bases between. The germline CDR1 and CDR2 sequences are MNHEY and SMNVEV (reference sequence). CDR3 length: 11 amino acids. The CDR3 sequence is CASSPGYEQYF. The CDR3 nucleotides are TGTGCCAGCAGTCCGGGGTACGAGCAGTACTTC.

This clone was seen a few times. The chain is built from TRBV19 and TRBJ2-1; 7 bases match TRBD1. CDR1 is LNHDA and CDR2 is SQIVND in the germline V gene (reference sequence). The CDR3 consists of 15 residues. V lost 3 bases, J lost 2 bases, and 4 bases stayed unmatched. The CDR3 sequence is CASSIRDSPYNEQFF. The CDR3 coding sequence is TGTGCCAGTAGTATTAGGGACAGTCCCTACAATGAGCAGTTCTTC. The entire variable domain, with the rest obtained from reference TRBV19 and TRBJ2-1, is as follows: DGGITQSPKYLFRKEGQNVTLSCEQNLNHDAMYWYRQDPGQGLRLIYYSQIVNDFQKGDIAEGYSVSREKKESFPLTVTSAQKNPTAFYLCASSIRDSPYNEQFFGPGTRLTVL.

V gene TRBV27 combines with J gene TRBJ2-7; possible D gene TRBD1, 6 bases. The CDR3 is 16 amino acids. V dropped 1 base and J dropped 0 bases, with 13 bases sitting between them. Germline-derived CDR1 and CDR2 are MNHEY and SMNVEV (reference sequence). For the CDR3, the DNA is TGTGCCAGCAGTTTATGGCCCCGGACAGACTCCTACGAGCAGTACTTC. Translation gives CASSLWPRTDSYEQYF.

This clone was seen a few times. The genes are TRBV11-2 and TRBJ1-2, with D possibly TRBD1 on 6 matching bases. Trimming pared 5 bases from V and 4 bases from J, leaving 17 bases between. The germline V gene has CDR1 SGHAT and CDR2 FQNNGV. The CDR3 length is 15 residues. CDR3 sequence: CASSRYRQEAYGYTF. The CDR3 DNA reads TGTGCCAGCAGCCGGTATAGACAGGAAGCCTATGGCTACACCTTC.

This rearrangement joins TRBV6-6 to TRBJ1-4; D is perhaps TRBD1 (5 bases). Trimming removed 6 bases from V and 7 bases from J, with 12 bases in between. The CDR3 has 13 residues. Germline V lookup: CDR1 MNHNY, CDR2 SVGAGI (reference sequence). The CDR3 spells CASRAGYAEKLFF. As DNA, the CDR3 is TGTGCCAGCAGGGCAGGGTATGCTGAAAAACTGTTTTTT.

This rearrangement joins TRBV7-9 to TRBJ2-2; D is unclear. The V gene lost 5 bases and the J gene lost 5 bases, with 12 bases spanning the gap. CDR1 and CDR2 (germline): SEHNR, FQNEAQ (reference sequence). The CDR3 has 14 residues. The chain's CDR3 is CASSPDKRTGELFF. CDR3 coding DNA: TGTGCCAGCAGCCCCGATAAGAGGACCGGGGAGCTGTTTTTT.

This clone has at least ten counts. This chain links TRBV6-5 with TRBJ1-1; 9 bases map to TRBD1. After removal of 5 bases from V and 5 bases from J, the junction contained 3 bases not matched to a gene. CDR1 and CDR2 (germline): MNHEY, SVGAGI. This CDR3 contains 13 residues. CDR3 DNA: TGTGCCAGCAGTGCAGGGACAGGGACTGAAGCTTTCTTT. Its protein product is CASSAGTGTEAFF.

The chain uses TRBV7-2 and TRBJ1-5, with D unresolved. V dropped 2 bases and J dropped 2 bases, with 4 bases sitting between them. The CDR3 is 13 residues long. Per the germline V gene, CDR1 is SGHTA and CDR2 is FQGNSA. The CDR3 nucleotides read TGTGCCAGCAGCTTACAGGGCAATCAGCCCCAGCATTTT. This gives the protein CASSLQGNQPQHF. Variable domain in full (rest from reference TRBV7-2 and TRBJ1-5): GAGVSQSPSNKVTEKGKDVELRCDPISGHTALYWYRQSLGQGLEFLIYFQGNSAPDKSGLPSDRFSAERTGGSVSTLTIQRTQQEDSAVYLCASSLQGNQPQHFGDGTRLSIL.

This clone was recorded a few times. CDR3 in DNA: TGCGCCAGCAGCTTGGCAGGTGAAGCTTTCTTT. It encodes CASSLAGEAFF. This rearrangement joins TRBV5-1 to TRBJ1-1; unclear D gene. Germline V gene lookup returns CDR1 SGHRS and CDR2 YFSETQ. The CDR3 length is 11 residues. V was cut by 0 bases and J by 7 bases, with 4 bases left in between.

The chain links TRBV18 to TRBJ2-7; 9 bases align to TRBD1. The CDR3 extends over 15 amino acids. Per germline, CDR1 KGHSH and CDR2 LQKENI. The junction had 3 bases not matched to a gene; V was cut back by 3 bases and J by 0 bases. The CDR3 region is CASSPTTGGSYEQYF. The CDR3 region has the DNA TGTGCCAGCTCACCGACGACAGGGGGCTCCTACGAGCAGTACTTC.

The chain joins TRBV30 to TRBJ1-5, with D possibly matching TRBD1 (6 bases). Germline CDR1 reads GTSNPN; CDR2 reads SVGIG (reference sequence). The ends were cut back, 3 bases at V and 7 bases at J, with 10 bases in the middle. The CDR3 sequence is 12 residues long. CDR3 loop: CAWSLDRQPQHF. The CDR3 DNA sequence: TGTGCCTGGAGCCTAGACAGGCAGCCCCAGCATTTT.

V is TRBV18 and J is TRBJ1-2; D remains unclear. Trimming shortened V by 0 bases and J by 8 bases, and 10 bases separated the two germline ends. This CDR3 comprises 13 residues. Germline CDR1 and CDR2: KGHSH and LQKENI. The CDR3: CASSPPSPEGYTF. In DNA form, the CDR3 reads TGTGCCAGCTCACCACCCTCCCCCGAGGGCTACACCTTC.

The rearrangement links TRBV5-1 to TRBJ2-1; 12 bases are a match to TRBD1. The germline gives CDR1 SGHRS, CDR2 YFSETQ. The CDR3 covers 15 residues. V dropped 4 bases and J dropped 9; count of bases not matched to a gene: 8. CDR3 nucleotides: TGCGCCAGCAGCAACCCGGGACAGGGGGCGGGTGAGCAGTTCTTC. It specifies CASSNPGQGAGEQFF.

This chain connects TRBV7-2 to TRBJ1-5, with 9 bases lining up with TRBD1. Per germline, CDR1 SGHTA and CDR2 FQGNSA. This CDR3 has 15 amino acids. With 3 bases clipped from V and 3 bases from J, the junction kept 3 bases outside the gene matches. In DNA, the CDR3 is TGTGCCAGCAGCTTGGGACAGGGCTACAATCAGCCCCAGCATTTT. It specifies CASSLGQGYNQPQHF.

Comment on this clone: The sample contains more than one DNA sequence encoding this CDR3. CDR3 region: CASSFGQENTEAFF. In DNA, the CDR3 is TGCGCCAGCAGCTTCGGACAGGAGAACACTGAAGCTTTCTTT. This chain links TRBV5-1 with TRBJ1-1; 7 bases agree with TRBD1. V dropped 2 bases and J dropped 1; count of bases not matched to a gene: 2. The CDR3 consists of 14 residues. Germline CDR1 reads SGHRS; CDR2 reads YFSETQ.

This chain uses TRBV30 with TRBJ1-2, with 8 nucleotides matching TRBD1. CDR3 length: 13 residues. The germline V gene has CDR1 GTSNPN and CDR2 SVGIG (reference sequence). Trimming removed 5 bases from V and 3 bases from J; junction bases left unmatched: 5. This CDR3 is CAWGRGPHYGYTF. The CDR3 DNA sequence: TGTGCCTGGGGCAGGGGGCCCCACTATGGCTACACCTTC.